This passage covers 7 T cell receptor beta chains from one sample sequenced in a study of T cell repertoires in cytomegalovirus infection. TCRdb analysed the reads with MiXCR anew, one entry per CDR3 protein. The table shows fewer than 550,000 distinct CDR3 sequences, with more than 15% occurring only once. The source material was CD8+ T cells from PBMCs. The origin of the receptors is a human donor in good health (CMV status not recorded). Some clones in this sample may be carry-over from other donors' samples.

This clonotype was detected a few times. The rearrangement uses TRBV27 and TRBJ1-2; tentative D call: TRBD1 (5 bases). V was trimmed by 0 bases and J by 3 bases, leaving 8 bases between them. The V gene's germline CDR1 is MNHEY and CDR2 SMNVEV (reference sequence). The CDR3 spans 14 residues. The CDR3 sequence is CASSLSPGHYGYTF. The CDR3 bases are TGTGCCAGCAGTTTATCGCCAGGGCACTATGGCTACACCTTC.

This clonotype was picked up a small number of times. The chain employs TRBV4-1 and TRBJ1-1, with D unresolved. Trimming pared 2 bases from V and 0 bases from J, leaving 4 bases between. Germline V lookup: CDR1 MGHRA, CDR2 YSYEKL. The CDR3 spans 13 residues. CDR3 in DNA: TGCGCCAGCAGCCAAAAAATGAACACTGAAGCTTTCTTT. Amino acid sequence: CASSQKMNTEAFF.

This clonotype occurred a few times. The gene calls are TRBV3-1 and TRBJ1-2; TRBD1 aligns across 8 bases. With V trimmed by 3 bases and J by 4 bases, 7 bases remained unmatched. The germline V gene has CDR1 LGHDT and CDR2 YNNKEL (reference sequence). The CDR3 covers 15 residues. Here the CDR3 DNA reads TGTGCCAGCAGCCACCGGACAGGGTCTATCTATGGCTACACCTTC. Translating gives CASSHRTGSIYGYTF.

V usage is TRBV7-9 and J usage is TRBJ1-4, with D unclear. V was cut by 1 base and J by 5 bases, with 11 bases left in between. CDR3 length equals 15 residues. Germline V gene sequence: CDR1 SEHNR, CDR2 FQNEAQ (reference sequence). Written as DNA, the CDR3 is TGTGCCAGCAGCTTAGATCCCCAGGCAAATGAAAAACTGTTTTTT. This translates into CASSLDPQANEKLFF.

In this sample, this clonotype turned up a few times. The chain carries TRBV29-1 and TRBJ1-1, with 10 bases identical to TRBD1. CDR1 SQVTM and CDR2 ANQGSEA come from the germline V gene. The CDR3 sequence is 10 residues long. V lost 6 bases to trimming and J lost 11 bases; unmatched junction nucleotides: 3. The CDR3 is CSVRQGAAFF. CDR3 nucleotide sequence: TGCAGCGTAAGACAGGGGGCCGCTTTCTTT.

The rearrangement links TRBV19 to TRBJ1-5; D unresolved. This CDR3 region has 15 residues. V lost 1 base to trimming and J lost 4 bases, with 11 bases between them. Germline V gene data show CDR1 as LNHDA and CDR2 as SQIVND (reference sequence). CDR3 residues: CASSIGMARNQPQHF. Written as DNA, the CDR3 is TGTGCCAGTAGTATAGGGATGGCTAGGAATCAGCCCCAGCATTTT.

This clonotype was seen many times. This chain joins TRBV7-9 and TRBJ2-5; D gene ambiguous. CDR1 is SEHNR, CDR2 FQNEAQ, per germline (reference sequence). Deletions cut 5 bases from V and 1 base from J, with 17 bases between. CDR3 length: 16 amino acids. The CDR3 coding sequence is TGTGCCAGCAGCCCCCCCAGCGCCGTGGGCCAAGAGACCCAGTACTTC. Its translation: CASSPPSAVGQETQYF.